These 24 T cell receptor beta chains originate from one sample sequenced in a study of cytomegalovirus exposure and HLA in healthy donors (dated by TCRdb to 2016 to 2017). Libraries were constructed by the immunoSEQ multiplex PCR assay. A mixture of 60 forward primers for TCR Vbeta segments and 13 reverse primers for TCR Jbeta segments was used in the multiplex PCR. This is the immuneACCESS table as TCRdb keeps it, with only in-frame sequences that have V and J called. A part of the clones is gone; compared with another copy, unresolved V genes explain less than half, and the rest is unexplained. This sample lists 60,000 or so clones; over 60% were detected once. Roughly 23% of the sample rests with the top ten. The sequencing input was PBMCs. Source of these receptors: a man between 45 and 60 years old in good health and CMV-seropositive.

The gene calls are TRBV19 and TRBJ2-3; weak D call: TRBD2 (5 bases). The CDR3 runs to 12 residues. Germline-derived CDR1 and CDR2 are LNHDA and SQIVND (reference sequence). Trimming left V 5 bases short and J 8 bases short, with 11 bases between. In DNA form, the CDR3 reads TGTGCCAGTAGTTTCCAACGGGGTACGCAGTATTTT. Encoded protein: CASSFQRGTQYF.

The chain links TRBV4-3 to TRBJ1-2; TRBD1 is a possible D gene (5 bases). V lost 0 bases and J 4 bases, leaving 12 bases between the germline ends. From germline, CDR1 is LGHNA and CDR2 YSLEER. The CDR3 is 15 residues long. The CDR3: CASSQESTALYGYTF. The DNA of the CDR3 is TGCGCCAGCAGCCAAGAGTCGACAGCTCTCTATGGCTACACCTTC.

The rearrangement joins TRBV30 to TRBJ2-7; D perhaps matches TRBD2 (5 bases). Trimming removed 0 bases at V and 7 bases at J, with 19 bases between. The CDR3 sequence is 15 residues long. Germline CDR1 is GTSNPN and CDR2 is SVGIG (reference sequence). For the CDR3, the DNA is TGTGCCTGGAGTGTACCGCTAGCTTCTCGTGGGGAGCAGTACTTC. Protein: CAWSVPLASRGEQYF. Supplemented by reference TRBV30 and TRBJ2-7, the full variable domain reads SQTIHQWPATLVQPVGSPLSLECTVEGTSNPNLYWYRQAAGRGLQLLFYSVGIGQISSEVPQNLSASRPQDRQFILSSKKLLLSDSGFYLCAWSVPLASRGEQYFGPGTRLTVT.

The CDR3 nucleotides are TGTGCCAGCAGTGAAGCGTCAGGCCAAGAGACCCAGTACTTC. Amino acid sequence: CASSEASGQETQYF. The chain combines TRBV6-1 with TRBJ2-5; D remains ambiguous. This CDR3 is 14 amino acids long. Germline-derived CDR1 and CDR2 are MNHNS and SASEGT. The V end lost 0 bases, the J end lost 1 base, and 6 bases lay between the germline ends.

The chain uses TRBV25-1 and TRBJ2-7; a weak D match, TRBD1 (6 bases). The V gene's germline CDR1 is MGHDK and CDR2 SYGVNS. The V gene lost 2 bases and the J gene lost 2 bases, with 13 bases spanning the gap. The CDR3 totals 15 residues. CDR3 sequence: CASSETLDRPYEQYF. The CDR3 nucleotides read TGTGCCAGCAGTGAAACCTTGGACAGACCCTACGAGCAGTACTTC.

This clone came up a few times. The chain carries TRBV7-2 and TRBJ1-1, with 7 bases that match TRBD1. Trimming took 0 bases from V and 5 from J; bases not matched to a gene: 3. This CDR3 is built from 14 residues. CDR1 SGHTA and CDR2 FQGNSA come from the germline V gene. This CDR3 reads CASSLARGQTEAFF. For the CDR3, the DNA is TGTGCCAGCAGCTTAGCAAGGGGGCAGACTGAAGCTTTCTTT.

The CDR3 sequence: CASSLAGMTGYTF. The CDR3 DNA sequence: TGCGCCAGCAGCTTGGCGGGGATGACGGGCTACACCTTC. The chain is built from TRBV5-1 and TRBJ1-2; D is ambiguous. Deletions cut 0 bases from V and 8 bases from J, with 11 bases between. Germline values: CDR1 SGHRS, CDR2 YFSETQ. The CDR3 sequence is 13 residues long.

The CDR3: CASSIGDRGLRGTEAFF. The CDR3 DNA reads TGTGCCAGTAGTATAGGGGACAGGGGGCTTCGTGGCACTGAAGCTTTCTTT. This chain links TRBV19 with TRBJ1-1, with 12 bases fitting TRBD1. V shed 1 base and J 4 bases; nucleotides not matched to a gene: 7. CDR1 and CDR2 from the germline V gene are LNHDA and SQIVND (reference sequence). This CDR3 has 17 residues.

V usage is TRBV7-2 and J usage is TRBJ2-1; D perhaps matches TRBD1 (6 bases). Germline values: CDR1 SGHTA, CDR2 FQGNSA. V lost 3 bases and J lost 3, with 12 bases in between. The CDR3 loop spans 15 amino acids. The CDR3 loop is CASSLSGENYNEQFF. The CDR3 DNA follows: TGTGCCAGCAGCTTGTCAGGGGAAAACTACAATGAGCAGTTCTTC.

The chain is built from TRBV7-9 and TRBJ1-1, with D possibly matching TRBD1 (6 bases). V was trimmed by 6 bases and J by 1 base, leaving 18 bases between them. This CDR3 is 16 amino acids long. Per germline, CDR1 SEHNR and CDR2 FQNEAQ (reference sequence). CDR3 coding DNA: TGTGCCAGCAGGGATCGGACAGAAAGGCCGAACACTGAAGCTTTCTTT. Translation: CASRDRTERPNTEAFF. The variable domain in full, completed from reference TRBV7-9 and TRBJ1-1, reads DTGVSQNPRHKITKRGQNVTFRCDPISEHNRLYWYRQTLGQGPEFLTYFQNEAQLEKSRLLSDRFSAERPKGSFSTLEIQRTEQGDSAMYLCASRDRTERPNTEAFFGQGTRLTVV.

V usage is TRBV5-1 and J usage is TRBJ2-3, with 8 nucleotides matching TRBD1. The CDR3 is 13 residues long. With 2 bases clipped from V and 13 bases from J, the junction kept 9 bases outside the gene matches. Germline CDR1 SGHRS, CDR2 YFSETQ. The CDR3 sequence is CASSFVQDREEYF. CDR3 DNA: TGCGCCAGCAGCTTTGTCCAGGACAGGGAGGAGTATTTT. Complete variable domain (other parts from reference TRBV5-1 and TRBJ2-3): KAGVTQTPRYLIKTRGQQVTLSCSPISGHRSVSWYQQTPGQGLQFLFEYFSETQRNKGNFPGRFSGRQFSNSRSEMNVSTLELGDSALYLCASSFVQDREEYFGPGTRLTVL.

This clone appeared a few times. This rearrangement joins TRBV6-1 to TRBJ2-1, with 9 nucleotides matching TRBD1. CDR3 length: 13 residues. In germline, CDR1 is MNHNS, CDR2 SASEGT. J gave up 7 bases and V 6 bases, and 4 bases lay outside the gene matches. The CDR3 loop reads CASSGDRGNEQFF. The DNA of the CDR3 is TGTGCCAGCAGCGGCGACAGGGGGAATGAGCAGTTCTTC.

The gene calls are TRBV10-3 and TRBJ1-1, with 7 bases that match TRBD1. Germline values: CDR1 ENHRY, CDR2 SYGVKD. J was trimmed by 7 bases and V by 6 bases; bases with no gene match: 2. The CDR3 has 11 amino acids. As DNA, the CDR3 is TGTGCCATCAGGACAGGGCTTGAAGCTTTCTTT. Its protein product is CAIRTGLEAFF.

This clone appeared a few times. Additional DNA sequences in this sample encode the identical CDR3. V gene TRBV10-2 combines with J gene TRBJ1-2; D gene ambiguous. Trimming pared 2 bases from V and 11 bases from J, leaving 12 bases between. This CDR3 comprises 12 residues. The germline V gene encodes CDR1 WSHSY and CDR2 SAAADI. CDR3 DNA: TGCGCCAGCAGTGAGCCCCCTGGAGGTTACACCTTC. It yields the protein CASSEPPGGYTF.

The chain uses TRBV9 and TRBJ2-2, with 10 bases aligning to TRBD2. V was clipped by 3 bases and J by 7 bases; unmatched bases: 9. The CDR3 is 16 residues long. The germline gives CDR1 SGDLS, CDR2 YYNGEE. CDR3 nucleotide sequence: TGTGCCAGCAGCGGTCCCCTAGCGGGAGTTAGCGGGGAGCTGTTTTTT. Translation: CASSGPLAGVSGELFF.

The chain joins TRBV6-6 to TRBJ2-1; the match to TRBD1 covers 12 bases. V lost 1 base to trimming and J lost 5 bases; unmatched junction nucleotides: 0. Germline CDR1 and CDR2: MNHNY and SVGAGI (reference sequence). The CDR3 is 15 amino acids. CDR3 in DNA: TGTGCCAGCAGTTACTGGGACAGGGGGCACAATGAGCAGTTCTTC. Encoded protein: CASSYWDRGHNEQFF.

The chain couples TRBV19 to TRBJ1-5, with a weak D call TRBD1 (6 bases). This CDR3 has 13 residues. CDR1 and CDR2 (germline): LNHDA, SQIVND (reference sequence). V was shortened by 4 bases and J by 11 bases, with 15 bases between the two germline ends. CDR3: CASSTGTPEAQHF. DNA of the CDR3: TGTGCCAGTAGTACCGGGACACCCGAGGCCCAGCATTTT.

To note about this clone: Mismatch with germline at one junction end may stem from a read error. V gene TRBV9 combines with J gene TRBJ2-2; TRBD1 matches 8 bases. CDR1 SGDLS and CDR2 YYNGEE come from the germline V gene. The CDR3 sequence is 15 residues long. The CDR3 DNA is TGTACCAGCCCTCATGACAGGGGCCGGACCGGGGAGCTGTTTTTT. This codes for CTSPHDRGRTGELFF.

The genes are TRBV9 and TRBJ2-5, with 7 bases aligning to TRBD1. V was pared by 0 bases and J by 5 bases, with 4 bases of the junction left unmatched. The CDR3 has 14 amino acids. Germline assignment: CDR1 SGDLS and CDR2 YYNGEE. CDR3 region: CASSVEGAGETQYF. The CDR3, as DNA: TGTGCCAGCAGCGTAGAGGGGGCAGGGGAGACCCAGTACTTC.

The genes are TRBV7-2 and TRBJ2-3; 9 positions match TRBD2. The CDR3 runs to 15 residues. After removal of 5 bases from V and 4 bases from J, the junction contained 7 bases not matched to a gene. Germline loops: CDR1 SGHTA, CDR2 FQGNSA. CDR3 sequence reads: CASSRSGSSSDTQYF. Written as DNA, the CDR3 is TGTGCCAGCAGCCGTAGCGGGAGTAGCTCAGATACGCAGTATTTT.

This clone was seen at least ten times. Here the CDR3 reads CASSSDTLTIYF. CDR3 in DNA: TGTGCCAGCTCATCGGACACTTTGACCATATATTTT. The gene calls are TRBV18 and TRBJ1-3; a weak D match, TRBD1 (5 bases). This CDR3 comprises 12 residues. The germline V and J ends were trimmed by 5 bases and 10 bases, with 12 bases remaining between them. Germline V gives CDR1 KGHSH, CDR2 LQKENI.

This clone has just a few counts. CDR3 protein: CAWNMGTLEAFF. In DNA form, the CDR3 reads TGTGCCTGGAACATGGGGACTCTGGAAGCTTTCTTT. The chain uses TRBV30 and TRBJ1-1; D might be TRBD1 (5 bases). V was clipped by 4 bases and J by 8 bases, with 14 bases between them. Germline loops: CDR1 GTSNPN, CDR2 SVGIG (reference sequence). CDR3 length: 12 amino acids.

CDR3 loop: CASSSRTGPSSLTGANVLTF. In DNA form, the CDR3 reads TGTGCCAGCAGCTCTCGGACAGGACCTTCTTCCCTAACTGGGGCCAACGTCCTGACTTTC. J is TRBJ2-6 and V is TRBV7-8; 7 nucleotides line up with TRBD1. The ends lost 4 bases at V and 2 bases at J; junction bases unmatched: 17. From germline, CDR1 is SGHVS and CDR2 FQNEAQ. The CDR3 consists of 20 residues. Filled out from reference TRBV7-8 and TRBJ2-6, the complete variable domain reads GAGVSQSPRYKVAKRGQDVALRCDPISGHVSLFWYQQALGQGPEFLTYFQNEAQLDKSGLPSDRFFAERPEGSVSTLKIQRTQQEDSAVYLCASSSRTGPSSLTGANVLTFGAGSRLTVL.

The chain is built from TRBV14 and TRBJ2-5, with D maybe TRBD2 (6 bases). Germline V gene sequence: CDR1 SGHDN, CDR2 FVKESK. The V end was cut by 0 bases, the J end by 5 bases, with 19 bases between. The CDR3 extends over 17 amino acids. CDR3 nucleotide sequence: TGTGCCAGCAGCCAAGAAGTGGTAGGGGACTGGGGGGAGACCCAGTACTTC. This sequence encodes CASSQEVVGDWGETQYF. Using reference TRBV14 and TRBJ2-5 for the parts outside the CDR3, the full variable domain is EAGVTQFPSHSVIEKGQTVTLRCDPISGHDNLYWYRRVMGKEIKFLLHFVKESKQDESGMPNNRFLAERTGGTYSTLKVQPAELEDSGVYFCASSQEVVGDWGETQYFGPGTRLLVL.